The clone carrying this T cell receptor beta chain was seen at least ten times. A read error may produce the germline difference seen at one junction end. The record originates from a study of early T cells in non-severe SARS-CoV-2 infection. At the level of the study: Chains were not paired, and sequencing was done on bulk RNA from unsorted whole blood.

The TCR library protocol attached unique molecular identifiers to the individual cDNA molecules. Using its own MiXCR run on the 5' RACE reads, TCRdb lists one record per CDR3 protein. In the table there are approximately 65,000 distinct CDR3 sequences, approximately 11% of which are singletons. The length of the CDR3 is 11 residues. The receptor was isolated from an adult who was a healthcare worker with PCR-confirmed SARS-CoV-2 infection or an uninfected control (not recorded which). The rearrangement links TRBV12-3 or TRBV12-4 to TRBJ1-2; no clear D gene. The sequencing here drew on whole blood, taken at baseline. Here the CDR3 DNA reads TGTGCCAGCAGTCTAGCCGGTGGCTACACCTTC. This gives the protein CASSLAGGYTF.